This T cell receptor beta chain was obtained from a study of shared clonotypes between healthy human individuals. The overall study: The plates for each donor numbered three CD4 naive, three CD4 memory, two CD8 naive and one CD8 memory. Study findings and constraints: Clonotypes shared by all four sorted-subset donors had higher generation probabilities than non-shared clonotypes.

A remark on this clone: The antigen remains undetermined.

Germline loops: CDR1 WSHSY, CDR2 SAAADI. The CDR3 consists of 14 residues. V trimming: 1 base; J trimming: 6 bases; junction bases outside the gene matches: 4. TCRdb keeps only in-frame clones here, not all; method: immunoSEQ multiplex PCR. The repertoire consists of under 2,500,000 clones, with approximately 94% occurring once and the leading ten covering around 0.13%. The clonotype was recovered from a man between 18 and 29 years old in good health. The J gene is TRBJ2-7, the V gene TRBV10-2; 9 nucleotides line up with TRBD1. What was sequenced was naive CD4+ T cells sorted from blood. Subset defined: CD45RA+ positively selected. In DNA form, the CDR3 reads TGCGCCAGCAGTGAGTTAGGACAGGGGAGCGAGCAGTACTTC. Protein sequence: CASSELGQGSEQYF.